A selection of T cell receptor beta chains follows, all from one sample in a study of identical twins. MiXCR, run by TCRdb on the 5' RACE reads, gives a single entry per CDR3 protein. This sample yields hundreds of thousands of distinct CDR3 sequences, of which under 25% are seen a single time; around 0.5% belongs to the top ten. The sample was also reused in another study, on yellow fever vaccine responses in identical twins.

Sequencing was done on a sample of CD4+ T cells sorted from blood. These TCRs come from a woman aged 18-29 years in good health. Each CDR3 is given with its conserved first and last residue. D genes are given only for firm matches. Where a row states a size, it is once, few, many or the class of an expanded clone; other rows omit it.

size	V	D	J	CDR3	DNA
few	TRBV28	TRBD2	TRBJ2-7	CASGAGGRYEQYF	TGTGCCAGCGGAGCGGGAGGCCGCTACGAGCAGTACTTC
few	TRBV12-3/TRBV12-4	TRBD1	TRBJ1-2	CASSSGDSYGYTF	TGTGCCAGCAGCAGTGGGGACAGCTATGGCTACACCTTC
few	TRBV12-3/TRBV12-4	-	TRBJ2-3	CASSRSGPGTDTQYF	TGTGCCAGCAGTCGTAGCGGTCCAGGCACAGATACGCAGTATTTT
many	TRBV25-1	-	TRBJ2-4	CASSQQGRNIQYF	TGTGCCAGCAGTCAACAGGGTAGAAACATTCAGTACTTC
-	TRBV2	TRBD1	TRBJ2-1	CASSFRRDRGRDPNEQFF	TGTGCCAGCAGTTTTCGCCGGGACAGGGGGCGCGATCCCAATGAGCAGTTCTTC
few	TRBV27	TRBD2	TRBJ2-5	CASSLMRGGGETQYF	TGTGCCAGCAGTTTAATGCGGGGGGGCGGGGAGACCCAGTACTTC
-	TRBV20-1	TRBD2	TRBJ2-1	CSARVSGGAGPFYNEQFF	TGCAGTGCTAGAGTTAGCGGGGGGGCAGGCCCCTTCTACAATGAGCAGTTCTTC
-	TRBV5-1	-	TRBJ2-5	CASSPGRIQGVETQYF	TGCGCCAGCAGCCCCGGGCGGATACAGGGTGTCGAGACCCAGTACTTC
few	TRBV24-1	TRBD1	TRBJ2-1	CATSPRGNEQFF	TGTGCCACCAGTCCCAGGGGGAATGAGCAGTTCTTC
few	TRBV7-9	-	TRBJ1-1	CASSSRAKDTEAFF	TGTGCCAGCAGCTCCCGGGCGAAAGACACTGAAGCTTTCTTT
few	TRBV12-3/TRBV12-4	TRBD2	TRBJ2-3	CASSPPLAGGRRDTQYF	TGTGCCAGCAGCCCACCCCTAGCGGGAGGGAGAAGGGATACGCAGTATTTT
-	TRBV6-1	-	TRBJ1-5	CASRAISNQPQHF	TGTGCCAGCAGGGCCATTAGCAATCAGCCCCAGCATTTT
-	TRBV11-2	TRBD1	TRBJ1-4	CASSPGQGVTNEKLFF	TGTGCCAGCAGCCCCGGACAGGGGGTTACTAATGAAAAACTGTTTTTT
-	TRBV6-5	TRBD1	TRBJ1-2	CASSYSGGGYTF	TGTGCCAGCAGTTACTCAGGGGGCGGCTACACCTTC
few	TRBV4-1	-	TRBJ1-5	CASSQGFERQPQHF	TGCGCCAGCAGCCAGGGGTTTGAGCGACAGCCCCAGCATTTT
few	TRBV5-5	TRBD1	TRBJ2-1	CASRHQGAFNEQFF	TGTGCCAGCAGACATCAGGGGGCCTTCAATGAGCAGTTCTTC
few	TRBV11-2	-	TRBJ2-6	CASSPGESEILSGANVLTF	TGTGCCAGCAGCCCGGGGGAGTCGGAGATACTCTCTGGGGCCAACGTCCTGACTTTC
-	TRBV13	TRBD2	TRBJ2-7	CASSDHLAGAYEQYF	TGTGCCAGCAGCGACCATCTAGCGGGAGCGTACGAGCAGTACTTC
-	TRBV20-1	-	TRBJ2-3	CSAKMGRATDTQYF	TGCAGTGCTAAGATGGGGCGGGCCACAGATACGCAGTATTTT
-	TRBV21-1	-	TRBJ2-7	CASSQRVTYEQYF	TGTGCCAGCTCACAGCGGGTAACCTACGAGCAGTACTTC
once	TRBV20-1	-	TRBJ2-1	CSARVSYGYNEQFF	TGCAGTGCTAGAGTAAGTTACGGATACAATGAGCAGTTCTTC
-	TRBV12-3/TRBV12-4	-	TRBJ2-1	CASGPLLPTYNEQFF	TGTGCCAGCGGACCACTGCTCCCCACCTACAATGAGCAGTTCTTC
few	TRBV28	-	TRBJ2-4	CASSLRELAKNIQYF	TGTGCCAGCAGTCTACGGGAGCTAGCCAAAAACATTCAGTACTTC
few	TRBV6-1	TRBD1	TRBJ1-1	CASTTKGQGNTEAFF	TGTGCCAGCACGACCAAGGGACAGGGGAACACTGAAGCTTTCTTT
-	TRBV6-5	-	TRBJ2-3	CASSLKAGTTTPTDTQYF	TGTGCCAGCAGTTTGAAGGCGGGAACCACGACCCCCACAGATACGCAGTATTTT
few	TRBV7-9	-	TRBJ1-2	CASSLSSSGVYGYTF	TGTGCCAGCAGCCTGAGTTCGTCCGGGGTCTATGGCTACACCTTC
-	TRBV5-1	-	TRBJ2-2	CASRVGDRPVELFF	TGCGCCAGCAGAGTTGGAGACAGGCCTGTCGAGCTGTTTTTT
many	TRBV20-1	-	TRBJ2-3	CSASYPSDTQYF	TGCAGTGCTAGCTATCCCTCTGATACGCAGTATTTT
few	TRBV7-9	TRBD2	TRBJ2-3	CASSLVVRDYPDTQYF	TGTGCCAGCAGCTTAGTAGTCAGGGACTATCCGGATACGCAGTATTTT
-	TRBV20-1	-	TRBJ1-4	CSAPSGGSEKLFF	TGCAGTGCTCCGTCCGGCGGCTCTGAAAAACTGTTTTTT
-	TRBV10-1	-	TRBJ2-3	CASSVNRGLATDTQYF	TGCGCCAGCAGTGTGAATCGGGGACTCGCCACAGATACGCAGTATTTT
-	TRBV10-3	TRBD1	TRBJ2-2	CAITRTGMVETGELFF	TGTGCCATCACCCGGACAGGGATGGTTGAGACCGGGGAGCTGTTTTTT
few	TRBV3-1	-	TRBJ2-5	CASSQGNVWTQYF	TGTGCCAGCAGCCAAGGGAACGTATGGACCCAGTACTTC
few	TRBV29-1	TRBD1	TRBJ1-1	CSAGLDRVVTEAFF	TGCAGCGCCGGATTGGACAGGGTAGTCACTGAAGCTTTCTTT
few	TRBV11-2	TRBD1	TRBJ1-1	CASKGSGGLNTEAFF	TGTGCCAGCAAGGGGTCAGGGGGCCTGAACACTGAAGCTTTCTTT
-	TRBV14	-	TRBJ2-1	CASSQVRASIGEQFF	TGTGCCAGCAGCCAAGTCAGGGCTAGCATCGGTGAGCAGTTCTTC
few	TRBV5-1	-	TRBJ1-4	CASSTQGPNEKLFF	TGCGCCAGCAGCACACAGGGCCCGAATGAAAAACTGTTTTTT
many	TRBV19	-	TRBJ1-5	CASSTRQDYRRDQPQHF	TGTGCCAGTAGTACCCGACAGGACTACCGTCGGGATCAGCCCCAGCATTTT
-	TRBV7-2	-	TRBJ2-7	CASSLIRNEQYF	TGTGCCAGCAGCTTAATTCGGAACGAGCAGTACTTC
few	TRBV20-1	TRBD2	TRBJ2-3	CSARGLAVDFSITDTQYF	TGCAGTGCTAGAGGACTAGCGGTAGACTTTTCTATCACAGATACGCAGTATTTT
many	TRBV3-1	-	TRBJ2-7	CASSQGGEQYF	TGTGCCAGCAGCCAAGGGGGCGAGCAGTACTTC
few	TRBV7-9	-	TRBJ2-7	CASSLAVSGYEQYF	TGTGCCAGCAGCTTAGCGGTATCTGGTTACGAGCAGTACTTC
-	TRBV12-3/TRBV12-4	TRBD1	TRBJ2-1	CASSFRDRATYNEQFF	TGTGCCAGCAGTTTCCGGGACAGGGCCACCTACAATGAGCAGTTCTTC
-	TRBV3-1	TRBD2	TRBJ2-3	CASSRRLAGDRGDTQYF	TGTGCCAGCAGCCGACGACTAGCGGGGGACAGAGGAGATACGCAGTATTTT
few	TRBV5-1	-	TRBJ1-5	CASSPEGGRGQPQHF	TGCGCCAGCAGCCCAGAGGGGGGGCGAGGTCAGCCCCAGCATTTT
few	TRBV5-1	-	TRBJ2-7	CASSMGTPTSYEQYF	TGCGCCAGCAGCATGGGGACTCCTACCTCCTACGAGCAGTACTTC
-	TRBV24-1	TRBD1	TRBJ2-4	CATSGTGGNIQYF	TGTGCCACTTCCGGGACAGGGGGAAACATTCAGTACTTC
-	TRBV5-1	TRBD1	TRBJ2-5	CASSSTGGVGRLTQYF	TGCGCCAGCAGCTCTACAGGGGGCGTTGGGAGATTGACCCAGTACTTC